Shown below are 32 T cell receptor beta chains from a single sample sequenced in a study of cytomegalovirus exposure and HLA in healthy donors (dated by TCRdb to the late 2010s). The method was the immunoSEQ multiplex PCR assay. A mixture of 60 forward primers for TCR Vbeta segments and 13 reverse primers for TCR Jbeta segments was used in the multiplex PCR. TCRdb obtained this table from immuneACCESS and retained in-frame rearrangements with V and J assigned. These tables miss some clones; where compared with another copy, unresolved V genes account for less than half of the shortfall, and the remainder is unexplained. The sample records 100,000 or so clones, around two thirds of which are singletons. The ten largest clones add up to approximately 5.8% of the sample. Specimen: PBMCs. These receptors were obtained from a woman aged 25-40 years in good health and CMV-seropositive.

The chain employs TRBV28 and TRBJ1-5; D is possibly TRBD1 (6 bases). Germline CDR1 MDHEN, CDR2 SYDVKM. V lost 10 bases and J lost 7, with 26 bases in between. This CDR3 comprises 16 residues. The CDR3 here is CATTGEGHPEGQPQHF. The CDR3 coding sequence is TGTGCCACCACGGGGGAGGGACACCCGGAGGGACAGCCCCAGCATTTT.

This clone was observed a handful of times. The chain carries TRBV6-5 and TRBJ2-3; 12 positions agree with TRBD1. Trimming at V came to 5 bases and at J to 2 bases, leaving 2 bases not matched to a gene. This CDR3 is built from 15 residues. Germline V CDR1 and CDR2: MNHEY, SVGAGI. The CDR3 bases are TGTGCCAGCAGTCCGGGACAGGGGGCCACAGATACGCAGTATTTT. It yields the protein CASSPGQGATDTQYF.

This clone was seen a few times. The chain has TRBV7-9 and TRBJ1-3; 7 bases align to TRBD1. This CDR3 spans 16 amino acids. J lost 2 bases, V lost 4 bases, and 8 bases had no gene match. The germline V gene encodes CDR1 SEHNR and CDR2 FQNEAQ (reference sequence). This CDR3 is CASSSGQVLAGNTIYF. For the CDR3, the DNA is TGTGCCAGCAGCTCAGGACAGGTTCTAGCTGGAAACACCATATATTTT.

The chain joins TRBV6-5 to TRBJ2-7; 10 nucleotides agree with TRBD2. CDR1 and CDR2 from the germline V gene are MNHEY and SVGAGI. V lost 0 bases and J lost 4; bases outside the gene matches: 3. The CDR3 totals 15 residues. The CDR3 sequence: CASSYSTLAGYEQYF. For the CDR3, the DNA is TGTGCCAGCAGTTACTCGACACTAGCGGGGTACGAGCAGTACTTC.

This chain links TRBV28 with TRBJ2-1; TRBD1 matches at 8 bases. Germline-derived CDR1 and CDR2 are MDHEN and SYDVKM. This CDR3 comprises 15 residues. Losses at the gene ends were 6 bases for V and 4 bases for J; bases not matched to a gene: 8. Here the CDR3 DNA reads TGTGCCAGCAGCCTTGGGACAGGTAGATACAATGAGCAGTTCTTC. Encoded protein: CASSLGTGRYNEQFF.

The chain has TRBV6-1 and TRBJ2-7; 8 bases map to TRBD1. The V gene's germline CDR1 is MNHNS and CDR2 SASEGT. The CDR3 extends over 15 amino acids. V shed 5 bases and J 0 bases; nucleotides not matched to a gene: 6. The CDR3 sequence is CASSIQDRASYEQYF. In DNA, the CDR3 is TGTGCCAGCAGTATCCAGGACAGGGCCTCCTACGAGCAGTACTTC.

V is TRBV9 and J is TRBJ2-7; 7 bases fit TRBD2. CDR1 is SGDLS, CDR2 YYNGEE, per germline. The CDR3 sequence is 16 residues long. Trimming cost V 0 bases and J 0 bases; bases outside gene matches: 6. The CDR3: CASSVASGSLSYEQYF. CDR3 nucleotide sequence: TGTGCCAGCAGCGTAGCTAGCGGCAGCCTCTCCTACGAGCAGTACTTC.

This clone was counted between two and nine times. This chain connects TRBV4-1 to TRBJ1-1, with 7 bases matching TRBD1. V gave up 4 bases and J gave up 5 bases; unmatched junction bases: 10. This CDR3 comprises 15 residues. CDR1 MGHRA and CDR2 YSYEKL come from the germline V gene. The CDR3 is CASSPYLTGVTEAFF. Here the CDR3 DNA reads TGCGCCAGCAGCCCCTACCTCACAGGGGTTACTGAAGCTTTCTTT.

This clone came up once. The CDR3 DNA follows: TGTGCCAGCAGCGGGATTTACGAGCAGTACTTC. The encoded protein is CASSGIYEQYF. The J gene is TRBJ2-7, the V gene TRBV6-1; TRBD2 is a possible D gene (5 bases). The germline CDR1 and CDR2 sequences are MNHNS and SASEGT. The CDR3 has 11 amino acids. V was trimmed by 6 bases and J by 4 bases, leaving 7 bases between them.

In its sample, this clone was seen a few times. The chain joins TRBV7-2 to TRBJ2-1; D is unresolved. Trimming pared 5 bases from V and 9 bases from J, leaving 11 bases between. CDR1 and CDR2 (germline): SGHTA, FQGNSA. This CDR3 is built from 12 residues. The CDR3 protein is CASSGPGGEQFF. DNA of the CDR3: TGTGCCAGCAGCGGCCCCGGCGGTGAGCAGTTCTTC.

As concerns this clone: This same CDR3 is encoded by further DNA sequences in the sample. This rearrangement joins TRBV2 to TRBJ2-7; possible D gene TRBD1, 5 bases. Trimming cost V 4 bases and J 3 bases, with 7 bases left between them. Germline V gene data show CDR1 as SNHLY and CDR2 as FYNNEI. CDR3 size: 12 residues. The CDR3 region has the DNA TGTGCCAGCAGTGTTCAGGGCTACGAGCAGTACTTC. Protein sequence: CASSVQGYEQYF.

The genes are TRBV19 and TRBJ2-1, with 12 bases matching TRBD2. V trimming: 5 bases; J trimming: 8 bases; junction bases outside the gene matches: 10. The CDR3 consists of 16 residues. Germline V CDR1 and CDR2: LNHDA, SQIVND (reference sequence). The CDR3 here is CASSGRLAGAEDEQFF. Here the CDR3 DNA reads TGTGCCAGTAGTGGACGACTAGCGGGGGCCGAGGATGAGCAGTTCTTC.

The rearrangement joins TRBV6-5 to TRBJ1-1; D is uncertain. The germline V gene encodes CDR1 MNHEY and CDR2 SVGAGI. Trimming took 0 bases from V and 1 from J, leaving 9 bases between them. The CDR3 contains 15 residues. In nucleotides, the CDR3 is TGTGCCAGCAGTTACTCATGGCAGTCGAACACTGAAGCTTTCTTT. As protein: CASSYSWQSNTEAFF.

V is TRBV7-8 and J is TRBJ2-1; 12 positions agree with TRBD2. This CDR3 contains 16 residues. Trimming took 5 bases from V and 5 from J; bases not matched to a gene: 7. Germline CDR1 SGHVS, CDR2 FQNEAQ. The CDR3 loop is CASSHRTSGIDNEQFF. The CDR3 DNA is TGTGCCAGCAGCCACAGGACTAGCGGGATAGACAATGAGCAGTTCTTC.

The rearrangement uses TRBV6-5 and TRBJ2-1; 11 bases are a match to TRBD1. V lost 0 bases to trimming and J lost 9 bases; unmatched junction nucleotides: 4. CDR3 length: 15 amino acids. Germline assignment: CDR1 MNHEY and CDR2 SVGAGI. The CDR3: CASSYSRDRGTEQFF. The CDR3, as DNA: TGTGCCAGCAGTTACTCACGGGACAGGGGGACTGAGCAGTTCTTC.

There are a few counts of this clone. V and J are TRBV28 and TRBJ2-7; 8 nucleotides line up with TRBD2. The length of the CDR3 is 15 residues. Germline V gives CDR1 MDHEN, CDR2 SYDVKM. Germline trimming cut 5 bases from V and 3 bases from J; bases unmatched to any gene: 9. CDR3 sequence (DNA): TGTGCCAGCAGTCTCCCGGGGGGACTAGGCTACGAGCAGTACTTC. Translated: CASSLPGGLGYEQYF.

DNA for the CDR3: TGCGCCAGCAGCCAAGGAGGACTAGCGGGGCCCACGGCGGAGACCCAGTACTTC. Translating gives CASSQGGLAGPTAETQYF. This chain links TRBV4-3 with TRBJ2-5; 12 positions match TRBD2. Per the germline V gene, CDR1 is LGHNA and CDR2 is YSLEER. There are 18 residues in the CDR3. J was trimmed by 5 bases and V by 1 base; bases with no gene match: 11.

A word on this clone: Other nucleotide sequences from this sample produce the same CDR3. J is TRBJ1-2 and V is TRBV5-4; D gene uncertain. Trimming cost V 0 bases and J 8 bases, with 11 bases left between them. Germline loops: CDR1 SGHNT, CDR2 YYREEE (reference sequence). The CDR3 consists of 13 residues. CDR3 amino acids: CASSLDRGYGYTF. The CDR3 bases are TGTGCCAGCAGCTTGGATCGCGGTTACGGCTACACCTTC.

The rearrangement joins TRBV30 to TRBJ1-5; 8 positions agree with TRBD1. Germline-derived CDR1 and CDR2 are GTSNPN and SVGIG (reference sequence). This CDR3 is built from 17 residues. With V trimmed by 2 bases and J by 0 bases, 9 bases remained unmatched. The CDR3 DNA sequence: TGTGCCTGGAGTTCAGACAGGGGTGACAATAGCAATCAGCCCCAGCATTTT. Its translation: CAWSSDRGDNSNQPQHF. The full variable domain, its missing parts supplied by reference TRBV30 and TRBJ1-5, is SQTIHQWPATLVQPVGSPLSLECTVEGTSNPNLYWYRQAAGRGLQLLFYSVGIGQISSEVPQNLSASRPQDRQFILSSKKLLLSDSGFYLCAWSSDRGDNSNQPQHFGDGTRLSIL.

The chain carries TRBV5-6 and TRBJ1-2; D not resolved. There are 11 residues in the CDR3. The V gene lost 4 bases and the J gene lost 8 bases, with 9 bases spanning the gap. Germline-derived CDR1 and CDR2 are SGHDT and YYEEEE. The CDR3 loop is CASSIAMGYTF. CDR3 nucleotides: TGTGCCAGCAGCATAGCGATGGGCTACACCTTC.

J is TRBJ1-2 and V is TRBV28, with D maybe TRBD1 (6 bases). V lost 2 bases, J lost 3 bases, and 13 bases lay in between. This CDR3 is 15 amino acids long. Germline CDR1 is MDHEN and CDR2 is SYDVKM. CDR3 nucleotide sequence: TGTGCCAGCAGTTTAAGGGGGGGCTGGGACTATGGCTACACCTTC. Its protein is CASSLRGGWDYGYTF.

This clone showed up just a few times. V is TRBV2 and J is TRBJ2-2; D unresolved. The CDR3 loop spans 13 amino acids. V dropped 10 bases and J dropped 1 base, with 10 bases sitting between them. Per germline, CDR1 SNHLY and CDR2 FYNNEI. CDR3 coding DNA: TGTGCCACCTCCACAATGAACACCGGGGAGCTGTTTTTT. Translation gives CATSTMNTGELFF.

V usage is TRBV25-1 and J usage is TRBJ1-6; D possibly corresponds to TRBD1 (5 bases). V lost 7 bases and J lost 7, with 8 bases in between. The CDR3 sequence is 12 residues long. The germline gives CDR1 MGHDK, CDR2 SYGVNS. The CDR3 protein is CASTQGNSPLHF. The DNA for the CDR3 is TGTGCCAGCACCCAGGGAAATTCACCCCTCCACTTT.

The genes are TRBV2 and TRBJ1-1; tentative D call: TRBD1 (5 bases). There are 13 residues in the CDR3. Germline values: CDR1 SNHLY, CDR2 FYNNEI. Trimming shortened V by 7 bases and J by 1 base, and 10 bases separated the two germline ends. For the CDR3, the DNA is TGTGCCAGCAACGTTCAGGGGAACACTGAAGCTTTCTTT. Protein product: CASNVQGNTEAFF.

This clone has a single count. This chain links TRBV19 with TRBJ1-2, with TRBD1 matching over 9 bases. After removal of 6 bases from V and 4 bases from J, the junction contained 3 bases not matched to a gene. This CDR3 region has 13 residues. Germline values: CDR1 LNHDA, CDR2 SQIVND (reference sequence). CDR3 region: CASSPDRGYGYTF. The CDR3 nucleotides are TGTGCCAGTAGCCCGGACAGGGGCTATGGCTACACCTTC.

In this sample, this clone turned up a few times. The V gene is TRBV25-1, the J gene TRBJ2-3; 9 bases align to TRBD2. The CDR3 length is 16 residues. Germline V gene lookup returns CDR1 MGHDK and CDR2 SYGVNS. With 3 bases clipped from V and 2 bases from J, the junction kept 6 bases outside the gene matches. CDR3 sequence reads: CASSDPSGGHTDTQYF. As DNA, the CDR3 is TGTGCCAGCAGTGACCCCAGCGGGGGGCACACAGATACGCAGTATTTT.

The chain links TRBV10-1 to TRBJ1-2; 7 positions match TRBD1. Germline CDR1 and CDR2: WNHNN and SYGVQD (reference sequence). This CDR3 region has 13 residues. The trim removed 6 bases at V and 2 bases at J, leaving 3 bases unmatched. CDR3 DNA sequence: TGCGCCAGCAGGACAGGGAGGAACTATGGCTACACCTTC. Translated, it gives CASRTGRNYGYTF.

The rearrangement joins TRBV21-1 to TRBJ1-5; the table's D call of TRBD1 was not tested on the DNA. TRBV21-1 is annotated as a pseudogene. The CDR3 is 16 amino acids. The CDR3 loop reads CASPSDRRYSNQPQHF. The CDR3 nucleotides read TGTGCCAGCCCCTCGGACAGGCGATATAGCAATCAGCCCCAGCATTTT.

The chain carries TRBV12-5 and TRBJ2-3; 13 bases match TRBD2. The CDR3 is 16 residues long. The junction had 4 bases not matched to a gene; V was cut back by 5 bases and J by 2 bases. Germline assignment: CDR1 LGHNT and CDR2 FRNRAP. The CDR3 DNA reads TGTGCTAGTGGTCCGGGACTAGCGGGGAACACAGATACGCAGTATTTT. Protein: CASGPGLAGNTDTQYF.

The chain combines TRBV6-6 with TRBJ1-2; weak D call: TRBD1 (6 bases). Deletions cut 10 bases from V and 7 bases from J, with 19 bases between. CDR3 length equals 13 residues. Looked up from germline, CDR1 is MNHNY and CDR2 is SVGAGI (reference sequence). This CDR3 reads CATGGRGSVGYTF. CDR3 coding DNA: TGTGCCACCGGAGGGAGGGGGTCGGTTGGCTACACCTTC.

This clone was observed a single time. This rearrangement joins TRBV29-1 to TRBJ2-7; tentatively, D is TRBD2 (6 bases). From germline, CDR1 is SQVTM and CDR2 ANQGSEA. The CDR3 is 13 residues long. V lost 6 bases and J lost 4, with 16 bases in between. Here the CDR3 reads CSVGSRTGYEQYF. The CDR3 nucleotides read TGCAGCGTCGGGAGCCGTACCGGTTACGAGCAGTACTTC.

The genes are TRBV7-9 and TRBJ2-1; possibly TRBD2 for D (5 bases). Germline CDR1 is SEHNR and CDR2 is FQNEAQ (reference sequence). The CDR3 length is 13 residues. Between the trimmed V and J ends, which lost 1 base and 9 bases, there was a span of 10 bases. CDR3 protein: CASSLGASSEQFF. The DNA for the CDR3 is TGTGCCAGCAGCTTAGGGGCTAGCAGTGAGCAGTTCTTC.